The 22 T cell receptor beta chains below were found in one sample sequenced in a study of blood T cell repertoires in COVID-19. Using immunoSEQ multiplex PCR, the repertoire was profiled, and TCRdb retains in-frame clones only, with some absent. Of 200,000 to 250,000 clones in the sample, 70% to 85% were seen once. Sequencing was carried out using PBMCs or T cells enriched from blood (not recorded which). These TCRs come from a woman aged 40 to 55 with acute COVID-19.

This sequence joins TRBV3-1 (or the pseudogene TRBV3-2) and TRBJ2-7; 7 bases agree with TRBD1. Germline V gene data show CDR1 as LGHDT and CDR2 as YNNKEL (reference sequence). The ends lost 3 bases at V and 2 bases at J; junction bases unmatched: 10. This CDR3 contains 16 residues. The CDR3 is CASSQSYGTDTYEQYF. Written as DNA, the CDR3 is TGTGCCAGCAGCCAGAGTTATGGGACAGATACCTACGAGCAGTACTTC.

The rearrangement uses TRBV29-1 and TRBJ2-5; TRBD1 matches at 9 bases. Germline V gives CDR1 SQVTM, CDR2 ANQGSEA. This CDR3 spans 14 amino acids. Unmatched junction bases numbered 10, after V lost 6 bases and J lost 5 bases. The CDR3 spells CSVPDRGIGETQYF. In DNA, the CDR3 is TGCAGCGTCCCCGACAGGGGGATTGGGGAGACCCAGTACTTC.

The chain uses TRBV7-2 and TRBJ2-3, with 7 bases aligning to TRBD1. With V trimmed by 1 base and J by 4 bases, 2 bases remained unmatched. The germline V gene encodes CDR1 SGHTA and CDR2 FQGNSA. CDR3 length: 14 residues. CDR3 nucleotide sequence: TGTGCCAGCAGCTTAGGACAGGGAGCAGATACGCAGTATTTT. It yields the protein CASSLGQGADTQYF.

The V and J genes are TRBV27 and TRBJ1-1; tentative D call: TRBD1 (5 bases). The V and J ends lost 2 bases and 1 base respectively, with 8 bases between them. CDR3 size: 14 residues. CDR1 is MNHEY and CDR2 is SMNVEV in the germline V gene (reference sequence). The CDR3 DNA is TGTGCCAGCAGTTTAAGGGGCCAGAACACTGAAGCTTTCTTT. Amino acids: CASSLRGQNTEAFF.

The gene calls are TRBV5-5 and TRBJ1-1; unclear D gene. Germline loops: CDR1 SGHKS, CDR2 YYEKEE (reference sequence). This CDR3 contains 12 residues. V was shortened by 0 bases and J by 5 bases, with 5 bases between the two germline ends. CDR3 DNA sequence: TGTGCCAGCAGCTTGGTAAAAACTGAAGCTTTCTTT. Its translation is CASSLVKTEAFF.

V gene TRBV29-1 combines with J gene TRBJ1-2; tentative D call: TRBD1 (5 bases). V was trimmed by 0 bases and J by 2 bases, leaving 10 bases between them. Germline loops: CDR1 SQVTM, CDR2 ANQGSEA. The length of the CDR3 is 14 residues. In DNA, the CDR3 is TGCAGCGTTGAAGATCAGGGCCCCAACTATGGCTACACCTTC. Encoded protein: CSVEDQGPNYGYTF.

The genes are TRBV5-5 and TRBJ1-2; 8 bases match TRBD1. The CDR3 is made up of 15 amino acids. V dropped 4 bases and J dropped 8; count of bases not matched to a gene: 13. Germline V gene data show CDR1 as SGHKS and CDR2 as YYEKEE (reference sequence). Here the CDR3 reads CASSRPGDRSRGYTF. Written as DNA, the CDR3 is TGTGCCAGCAGCCGTCCGGGGGACAGGAGCAGGGGCTACACCTTC.

J is TRBJ1-2 and V is TRBV27; 8 positions match TRBD1. CDR1 and CDR2 from the germline V gene are MNHEY and SMNVEV (reference sequence). The CDR3 length is 14 residues. With 5 bases clipped from V and 6 bases from J, the junction kept 8 bases outside the gene matches. This chain's CDR3 is CASSPRTGWDGYTF. CDR3 DNA sequence: TGTGCCAGCAGTCCTAGGACAGGGTGGGATGGCTACACCTTC.

The chain couples TRBV4-2 to TRBJ1-1, with 7 bases lining up with TRBD1. Trimming cost V 1 base and J 3 bases; bases outside gene matches: 17. Germline V gene lookup returns CDR1 LGHNA and CDR2 YNFKEQ. The length of the CDR3 is 19 residues. CDR3 sequence reads: CASSQVLIVQGNWDTEAFF. In DNA, the CDR3 is TGTGCCAGCAGCCAAGTTTTAATTGTACAGGGGAACTGGGACACTGAAGCTTTCTTT.

This chain links TRBV18 with TRBJ2-2; tentatively, D is TRBD1 (5 bases). V was pared by 2 bases and J by 7 bases, with 11 bases between. The CDR3 runs to 14 residues. The germline gives CDR1 KGHSH, CDR2 LQKENI. CDR3 DNA sequence: TGTGCCAGCTCACCAGGACACAAGGGCGGGGAGCTGTTTTTT. It yields the protein CASSPGHKGGELFF.

This rearrangement joins TRBV7-2 to TRBJ1-6, with D unclear. There are 12 residues in the CDR3. Per germline, CDR1 SGHTA and CDR2 FQGNSA. V dropped 2 bases and J dropped 9 bases, with 5 bases sitting between them. CDR3 sequence reads: CASSLYFSPLHF. The CDR3, as DNA: TGTGCCAGCAGCTTATACTTTTCACCCCTCCACTTT. Using reference TRBV7-2 and TRBJ1-6 for the parts outside the CDR3, the full variable domain is GAGVSQSPSNKVTEKGKDVELRCDPISGHTALYWYRQSLGQGLEFLIYFQGNSAPDKSGLPSDRFSAERTGGSVSTLTIQRTQQEDSAVYLCASSLYFSPLHFGNGTRLTVT.

The V gene is TRBV30, the J gene TRBJ1-2; tentatively, D is TRBD1 (5 bases). The V and J ends lost 2 bases and 12 bases respectively, with 19 bases between them. CDR1 is GTSNPN and CDR2 is SVGIG in the germline V gene (reference sequence). This CDR3 region has 13 residues. CDR3 DNA: TGTGCCTGGAGTCCTCCTGGGAGGCGGGGGGACACCTTC. Translating it yields CAWSPPGRRGDTF.

This clone was recorded once. CDR3: CASSLPTGLAGSHEQFF. CDR3 sequence (DNA): TGTGCCAGCAGCCTACCTACGGGACTAGCGGGGAGTCATGAGCAGTTCTTC. The chain has TRBV7-9 and TRBJ2-1; 13 positions match TRBD2. CDR1 and CDR2 from the germline V gene are SEHNR and FQNEAQ (reference sequence). The CDR3 loop spans 17 amino acids. Unmatched junction bases numbered 12, after V lost 5 bases and J lost 8 bases.

The V and J genes are TRBV28 and TRBJ1-2; D possibly corresponds to TRBD1 (5 bases). The CDR3 runs 14 residues. Trimming stripped 7 bases from V and 8 bases from J, with 20 bases between. The germline gives CDR1 MDHEN, CDR2 SYDVKM. The CDR3 DNA is TGTGCCAGCAACCCCTGGGGCACTCAATCGGGCTACACCTTC. It is translated as CASNPWGTQSGYTF.

This clone showed up just once. The chain joins TRBV19 to TRBJ1-3; D is possibly TRBD1 (6 bases). The CDR3 has 15 residues. Per the germline V gene, CDR1 is LNHDA and CDR2 is SQIVND (reference sequence). The ends were cut back, 3 bases at V and 0 bases at J, with 9 bases in the middle. CDR3 DNA sequence: TGTGCCAGTAGTATTCAGGGACACTCTGGAAACACCATATATTTT. It codes for CASSIQGHSGNTIYF.

The chain carries TRBV19 and TRBJ1-1, with 9 positions matching TRBD1. Germline V lookup: CDR1 LNHDA, CDR2 SQIVND (reference sequence). V shed 3 bases and J 1 base; nucleotides not matched to a gene: 9. The CDR3 extends over 17 amino acids. The CDR3 DNA reads as TGTGCCAGTAGTATCAGTGGGACAGGGATGGCGAACACTGAAGCTTTCTTT. Amino acid sequence: CASSISGTGMANTEAFF.

The chain couples TRBV19 to TRBJ2-7; TRBD1 matches 9 bases. Looked up from germline, CDR1 is LNHDA and CDR2 is SQIVND (reference sequence). V shed 4 bases, J shed 6 bases, and the junction held 10 bases outside the gene matches. The CDR3 sequence is 15 residues long. CDR3 residues: CASSKWDRDNGEQYF. The CDR3 nucleotides are TGTGCCAGTAGTAAGTGGGACAGGGATAATGGCGAGCAGTACTTC.

The chain uses TRBV15 and TRBJ1-2; no reliable D call. Germline loops: CDR1 LNHNV, CDR2 YYDKDF (reference sequence). This CDR3 has 13 amino acids. Trimming cost V 3 bases and J 1 base, with 6 bases left between them. The CDR3 coding sequence is TGTGCCACCAGCAGGGACTATAACTATGGCTACACCTTC. Amino acids: CATSRDYNYGYTF.

The CDR3 loop is CASSFSGTGAGSYNEQFF. For the CDR3, the DNA is TGTGCCAGCAGCTTCTCCGGGACAGGGGCCGGCTCCTACAATGAGCAGTTCTTC. V usage is TRBV7-9 and J usage is TRBJ2-1; 10 bases match TRBD1. V lost 3 bases to trimming and J lost 0 bases; unmatched junction nucleotides: 8. This CDR3 spans 18 amino acids. In germline, CDR1 is SEHNR, CDR2 FQNEAQ (reference sequence).

CDR3: CASSSPEAGGLYGYTF. In nucleotides, the CDR3 is TGTGCCAGCAGCTCTCCGGAGGCAGGGGGCCTCTATGGCTACACCTTC. This sequence joins TRBV7-8 and TRBJ1-2; 8 positions match TRBD1. The trim removed 4 bases at V and 4 bases at J, leaving 11 bases unmatched. Germline V CDR1 and CDR2: SGHVS, FQNEAQ. This CDR3 region has 16 residues.

The chain uses TRBV7-9 and TRBJ2-2, with 13 bases fitting TRBD2. Trimming at V came to 4 bases and at J to 6 bases, leaving 8 bases not matched to a gene. CDR3 size: 17 residues. The germline gives CDR1 SEHNR, CDR2 FQNEAQ (reference sequence). The CDR3 loop is CASSSGLAGTFAGELFF. The CDR3 DNA reads as TGTGCCAGCAGCTCGGGACTAGCGGGGACTTTTGCCGGGGAGCTGTTTTTT. Supplemented by reference TRBV7-9 and TRBJ2-2, the full variable domain reads DTGVSQNPRHKITKRGQNVTFRCDPISEHNRLYWYRQTLGQGPEFLTYFQNEAQLEKSRLLSDRFSAERPKGSFSTLEIQRTEQGDSAMYLCASSSGLAGTFAGELFFGEGSRLTVL.

This clone was recorded a few times. The chain is built from TRBV3-1 (or the pseudogene TRBV3-2) and TRBJ1-2; 7 nucleotides match TRBD1. The ends lost 3 bases at V and 6 bases at J; junction bases unmatched: 7. Germline V gene sequence: CDR1 LGHDT, CDR2 YNNKEL (reference sequence). This CDR3 has 14 amino acids. The CDR3 protein is CASSHTGEKNGYTF. Here the CDR3 DNA reads TGTGCCAGCAGCCACACAGGGGAAAAGAATGGCTACACCTTC.